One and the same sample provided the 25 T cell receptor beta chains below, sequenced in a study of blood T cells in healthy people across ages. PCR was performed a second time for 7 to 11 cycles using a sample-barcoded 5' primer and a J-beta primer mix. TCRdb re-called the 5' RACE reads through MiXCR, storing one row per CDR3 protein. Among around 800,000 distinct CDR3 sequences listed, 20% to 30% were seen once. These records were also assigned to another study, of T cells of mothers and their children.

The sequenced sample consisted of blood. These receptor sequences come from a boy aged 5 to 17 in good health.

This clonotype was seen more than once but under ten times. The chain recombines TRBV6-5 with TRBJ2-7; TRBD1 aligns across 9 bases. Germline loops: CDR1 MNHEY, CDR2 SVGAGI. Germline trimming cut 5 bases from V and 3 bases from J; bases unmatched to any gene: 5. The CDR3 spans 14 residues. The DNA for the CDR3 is TGTGCCAGCAGTAAGCCGGGACAGGGCTACGAGCAGTACTTC. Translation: CASSKPGQGYEQYF.

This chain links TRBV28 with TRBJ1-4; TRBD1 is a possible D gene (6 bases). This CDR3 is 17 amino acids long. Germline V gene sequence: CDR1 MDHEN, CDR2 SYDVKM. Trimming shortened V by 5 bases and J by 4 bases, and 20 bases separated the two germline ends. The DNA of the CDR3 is TGTGCCAGCAGTCCTATCGTGTGGGGACATGATAATGAAAAACTGTTTTTT. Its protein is CASSPIVWGHDNEKLFF. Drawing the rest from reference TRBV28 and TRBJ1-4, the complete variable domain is DVKVTQSSRYLVKRTGEKVFLECVQDMDHENMFWYRQDPGLGLRLIYFSYDVKMKEKGDIPEGYSVSREKKERFSLILESASTNQTSMYLCASSPIVWGHDNEKLFFGSGTQLSVL.

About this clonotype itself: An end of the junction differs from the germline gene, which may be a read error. The CDR3: CASSLYLTGSSYEQYF. For the CDR3, the DNA is TGTGCCAGCAGCTTGTATCTCACCGGTTCCTCCTACGAGCAGTACTTT. The chain recombines TRBV5-6 with TRBJ2-7; no firm D call. The length of the CDR3 is 16 residues. Per germline, CDR1 SGHDT and CDR2 YYEEEE.

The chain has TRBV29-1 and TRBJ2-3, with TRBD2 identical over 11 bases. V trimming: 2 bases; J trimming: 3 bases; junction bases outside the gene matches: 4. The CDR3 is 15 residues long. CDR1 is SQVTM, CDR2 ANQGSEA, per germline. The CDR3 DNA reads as TGCAGCGTTGAACCTAGCGGGGGGATTACAGATACGCAGTATTTT. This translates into CSVEPSGGITDTQYF.

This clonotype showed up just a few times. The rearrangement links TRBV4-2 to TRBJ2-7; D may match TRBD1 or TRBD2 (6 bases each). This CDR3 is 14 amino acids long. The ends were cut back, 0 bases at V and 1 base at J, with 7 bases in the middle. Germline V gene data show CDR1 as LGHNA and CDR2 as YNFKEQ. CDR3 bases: TGTGCCAGCAGCCAAGAAGGGGGGTCCTACGAGCAGTACTTC. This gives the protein CASSQEGGSYEQYF.

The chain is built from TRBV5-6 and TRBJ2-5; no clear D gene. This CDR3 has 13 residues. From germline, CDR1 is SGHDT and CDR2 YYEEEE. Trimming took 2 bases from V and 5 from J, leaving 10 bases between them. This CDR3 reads CASSLSTPETQYF. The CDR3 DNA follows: TGTGCCAGCAGCTTAAGCACCCCTGAGACCCAGTACTTC.

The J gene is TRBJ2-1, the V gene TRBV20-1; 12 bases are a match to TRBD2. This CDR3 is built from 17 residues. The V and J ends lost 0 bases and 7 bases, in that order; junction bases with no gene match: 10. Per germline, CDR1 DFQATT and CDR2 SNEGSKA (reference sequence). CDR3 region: CSARDPLAGGQWNEQFF. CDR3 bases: TGCAGTGCTAGAGATCCGCTAGCGGGGGGGCAGTGGAATGAGCAGTTCTTC.

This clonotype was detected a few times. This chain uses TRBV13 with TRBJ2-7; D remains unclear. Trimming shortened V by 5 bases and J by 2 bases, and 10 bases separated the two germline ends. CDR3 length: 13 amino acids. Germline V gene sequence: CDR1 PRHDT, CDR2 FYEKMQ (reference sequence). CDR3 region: CASSHQAPYEQYF. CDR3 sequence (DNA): TGTGCCAGCAGCCACCAGGCCCCCTACGAGCAGTACTTC.

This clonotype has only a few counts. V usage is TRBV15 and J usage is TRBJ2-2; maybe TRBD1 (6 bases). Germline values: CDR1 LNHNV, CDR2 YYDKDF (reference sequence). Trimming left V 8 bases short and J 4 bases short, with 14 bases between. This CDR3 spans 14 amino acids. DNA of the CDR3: TGTGCCACCCGAGACCAGGGGAGCACCGGGGAGCTGTTTTTT. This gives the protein CATRDQGSTGELFF.

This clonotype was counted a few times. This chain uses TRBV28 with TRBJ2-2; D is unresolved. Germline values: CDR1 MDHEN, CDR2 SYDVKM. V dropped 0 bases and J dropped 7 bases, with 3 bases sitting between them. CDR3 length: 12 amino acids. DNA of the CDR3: TGTGCCAGCAGTTTATGGGGCGGGGAGCTGTTTTTT. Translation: CASSLWGGELFF.

DNA for the CDR3: TGTGCCAGCAGTCTTGAACTAAGCGGCTACACCTTC. It translates to CASSLELSGYTF. The chain employs TRBV2 and TRBJ1-2, with D hard to call. Per the germline V gene, CDR1 is SNHLY and CDR2 is FYNNEI. The CDR3 sequence is 12 residues long. Trimming shortened V by 5 bases and J by 8 bases, and 12 bases separated the two germline ends.

CDR3 residues: CSARDRQLAKNIQYF. CDR3 bases: TGCAGTGCTAGAGACCGACAGCTAGCCAAAAACATTCAGTACTTC. The chain links TRBV20-1 to TRBJ2-4, with D maybe TRBD1 (5 bases). Trimming pared 0 bases from V and 0 bases from J, leaving 9 bases between. CDR1 and CDR2 from the germline V gene are DFQATT and SNEGSKA (reference sequence). The CDR3 is 15 amino acids.

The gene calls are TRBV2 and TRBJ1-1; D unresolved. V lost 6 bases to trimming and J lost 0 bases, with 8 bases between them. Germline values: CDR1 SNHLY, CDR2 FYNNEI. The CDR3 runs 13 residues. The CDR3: CASRTVLNTEAFF. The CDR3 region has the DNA TGTGCCAGCAGAACCGTACTGAACACTGAAGCTTTCTTT.

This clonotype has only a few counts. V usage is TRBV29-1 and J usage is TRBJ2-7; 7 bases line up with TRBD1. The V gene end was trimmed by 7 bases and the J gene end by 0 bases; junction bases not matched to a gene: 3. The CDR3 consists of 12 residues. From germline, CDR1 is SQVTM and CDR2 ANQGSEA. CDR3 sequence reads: CSATGSSYEQYF. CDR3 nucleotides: TGCAGCGCGACAGGGAGCTCCTACGAGCAGTACTTC.

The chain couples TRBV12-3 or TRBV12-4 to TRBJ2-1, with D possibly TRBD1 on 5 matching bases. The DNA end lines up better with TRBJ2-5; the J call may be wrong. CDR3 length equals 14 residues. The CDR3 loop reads CASGARVAQETQYF. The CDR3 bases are TGTGCCAGCGGGGCTAGGGTGGCCCAAGAGACCCAGTACTTC.

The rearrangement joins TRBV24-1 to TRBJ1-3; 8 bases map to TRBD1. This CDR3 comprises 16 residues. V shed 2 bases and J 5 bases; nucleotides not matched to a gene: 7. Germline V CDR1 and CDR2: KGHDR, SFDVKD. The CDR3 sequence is CATSDYPVRGRNTIYF. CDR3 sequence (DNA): TGTGCCACCAGTGATTACCCCGTCAGGGGGCGAAACACCATATATTTT.

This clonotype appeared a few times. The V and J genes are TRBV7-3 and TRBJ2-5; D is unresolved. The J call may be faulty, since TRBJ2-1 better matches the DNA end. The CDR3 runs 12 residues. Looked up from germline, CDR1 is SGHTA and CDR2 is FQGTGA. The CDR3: CASSLTWNEQFF. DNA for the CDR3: TGTGCCAGCAGCTTAACATGGAATGAGCAGTTCTTC.

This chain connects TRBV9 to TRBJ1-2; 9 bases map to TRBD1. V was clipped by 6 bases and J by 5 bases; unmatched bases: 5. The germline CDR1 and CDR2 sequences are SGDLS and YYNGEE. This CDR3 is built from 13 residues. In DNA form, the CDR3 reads TGTGCCAGCACCGGGACAGGGCTATATGGCTACACCTTC. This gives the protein CASTGTGLYGYTF.

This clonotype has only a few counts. The chain's CDR3 is CASRPPTTGRNYGYTF. As DNA, the CDR3 is TGCGCCAGCAGGCCGCCCACGACAGGGAGGAATTATGGCTACACCTTC. This sequence joins TRBV5-1 and TRBJ1-2, with 7 bases identical to TRBD1. V lost 5 bases, J lost 5 bases, and 15 bases stayed unmatched. Germline V gene lookup returns CDR1 SGHRS and CDR2 YFSETQ. The CDR3 contains 16 residues. The full variable domain, completed using reference TRBV5-1 and TRBJ1-2, is KAGVTQTPRYLIKTRGQQVTLSCSPISGHRSVSWYQQTPGQGLQFLFEYFSETQRNKGNFPGRFSGRQFSNSRSEMNVSTLELGDSALYLCASRPPTTGRNYGYTFGSGTRLTVV.

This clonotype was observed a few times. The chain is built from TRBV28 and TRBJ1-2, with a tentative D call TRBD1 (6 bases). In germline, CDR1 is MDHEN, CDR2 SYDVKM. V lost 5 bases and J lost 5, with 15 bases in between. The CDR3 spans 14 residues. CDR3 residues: CASSTFRGEYGYTF. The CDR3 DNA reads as TGTGCCAGCAGTACTTTCAGGGGAGAGTATGGCTACACCTTC.

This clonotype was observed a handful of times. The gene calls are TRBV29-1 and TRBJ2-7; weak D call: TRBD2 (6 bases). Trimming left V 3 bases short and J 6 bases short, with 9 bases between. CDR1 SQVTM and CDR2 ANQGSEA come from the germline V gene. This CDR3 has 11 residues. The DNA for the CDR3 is TGCAGCGTTGATGGGGGGACCGAGCAGTACTTC. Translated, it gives CSVDGGTEQYF.

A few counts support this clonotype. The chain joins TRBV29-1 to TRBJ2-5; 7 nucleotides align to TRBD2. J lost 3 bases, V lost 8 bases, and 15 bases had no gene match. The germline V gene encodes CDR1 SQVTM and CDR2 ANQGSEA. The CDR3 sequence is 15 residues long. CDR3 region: CSLTGNLADKETQYF. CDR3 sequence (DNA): TGCAGCCTGACGGGGAATCTAGCGGATAAAGAGACCCAGTACTTC.

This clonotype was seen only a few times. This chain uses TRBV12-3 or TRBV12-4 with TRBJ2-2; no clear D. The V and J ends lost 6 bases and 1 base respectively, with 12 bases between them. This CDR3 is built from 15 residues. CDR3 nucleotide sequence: TGTGCCAGCAGCAGACCGACAATGAACACCGGGGAGCTGTTTTTT. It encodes CASSRPTMNTGELFF.

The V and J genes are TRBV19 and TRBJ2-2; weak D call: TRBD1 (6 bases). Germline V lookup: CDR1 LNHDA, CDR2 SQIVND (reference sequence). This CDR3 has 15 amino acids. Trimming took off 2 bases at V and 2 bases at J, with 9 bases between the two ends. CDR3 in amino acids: CASSIWGRNTGELFF. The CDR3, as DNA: TGTGCCAGTAGTATATGGGGGCGTAACACCGGGGAGCTGTTTTTT.

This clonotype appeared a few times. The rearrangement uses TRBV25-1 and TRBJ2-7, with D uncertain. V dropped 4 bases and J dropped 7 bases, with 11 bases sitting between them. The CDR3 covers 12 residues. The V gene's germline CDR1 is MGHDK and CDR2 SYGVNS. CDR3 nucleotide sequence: TGTGCCAGCAGTGTAGGGTCGCGGGAGCAGTACTTC. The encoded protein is CASSVGSREQYF.